These 18 T cell receptor beta chains share one sample of origin, sequenced in a study of tumor-infiltrating lymphocytes in primary liver carcinoma. Total RNA amounting to around 530 ng was the source from which TCR beta cDNA was made with a constant-region primer. Libraries for TCR beta were built through three nested multiplex PCR rounds, which together made up a slightly modified ARM-PCR procedure. Two initial PCR rounds of approximately 10 cycles each paired TRBV1-TRBV30 forward primers with a C-beta reverse primer. One entry per CDR3 protein results from TCRdb running MiXCR on the multiplex PCR reads. The data show around 80,000 distinct CDR3 sequences, around 70% seen once. Taking about 18-32 mg of unsorted bulk tissue, the authors co-extracted RNA and DNA. The sequencing sample was made of liver tumor tissue from sampling region 1. Subset in this sample: tumor region T1, superior pole. Receptors were obtained from a man aged 35 to 55 with primary liver carcinoma and hepatitis B virus infection.

On this clonotype: Lacking the conserved final phenylalanine or tryptophan, this CDR3 likely reflects a read error. The chain couples TRBV10-3 to TRBJ1-3; TRBD1 might be the D (5 bases). The CDR3 has 15 residues. CDR1 is ENHRY and CDR2 is SYGVKD in the germline V gene. V lost 6 bases, J lost 1 base, and 13 bases lay in between. Here the CDR3 reads CAIRPRQSSGNTIYL. The CDR3 DNA reads as TGTGCCATCAGGCCCAGACAGTCATCTGGAAACACCATATATTTA.

About this clonotype itself: It may be a read error: a sequence one base away is much more abundant. The DNA of the CDR3 is TGTGCCAGCAGTTTTGGAAACTATGGCTGCACCTTC. Encoded protein: CASSFGNYGCTF. The chain combines TRBV12-3 or TRBV12-4 with TRBJ1-2; D not resolved. This CDR3 has 12 amino acids.

There are many counts of this clonotype. The chain employs TRBV12-3 or TRBV12-4 and TRBJ2-2; the match to TRBD1 covers 7 bases. Germline trimming cut 6 bases from V and 6 bases from J; bases unmatched to any gene: 1. The CDR3 is made up of 12 amino acids. The chain's CDR3 is CASSTGAGELFF. CDR3 DNA sequence: TGTGCCAGCAGCACAGGGGCCGGGGAGCTGTTTTTT.

The genes are TRBV29-1 and TRBJ1-2, with 8 bases fitting TRBD1. This CDR3 contains 14 residues. CDR1 is SQVTM and CDR2 is ANQGSEA in the germline V gene. Germline trimming cut 6 bases from V and 10 bases from J; bases unmatched to any gene: 16. This CDR3 is CSVGTGYRNYVYTF. CDR3 nucleotide sequence: TGCAGCGTAGGGACAGGTTATCGGAACTACGTCTACACCTTC.

The J gene is TRBJ1-2, the V gene TRBV7-2; D call uncertain. The V end lost 2 bases, the J end lost 4 bases, and 8 bases lay between the germline ends. This CDR3 is 13 amino acids long. CDR1 and CDR2 (germline): SGHTA, FQGNSA. The CDR3 here is CASSLFVAYGYTF. The CDR3 nucleotides are TGTGCCAGCAGCTTATTCGTAGCCTATGGCTACACCTTC.

This clonotype is labeled medium-sized. The genes are TRBV11-1 and TRBJ2-7, with TRBD2 as a possible D gene (6 bases). This CDR3 spans 15 amino acids. V gave up 6 bases and J gave up 3 bases, with 18 bases separating them. Germline V gives CDR1 SGHAT, CDR2 FQDESV (reference sequence). The CDR3 loop reads CASSLGGAISYEQYF. The CDR3 DNA is TGTGCCAGCAGTCTTGGAGGGGCCATCAGCTACGAGCAGTACTTC. The full variable domain, its missing parts supplied by reference TRBV11-1 and TRBJ2-7, is EAEVAQSPRYKITEKSQAVAFWCDPISGHATLYWYRQILGQGPELLVQFQDESVVDDSQLPKDRFSAERLKGVDSTLKIQPAELGDSAMYLCASSLGGAISYEQYFGPGTRLTVT.

This clonotype was observed a few times. This may be a read error, as it is one base from a much larger clone. Because the CDR3 is missing its conserved closing phenylalanine or tryptophan, this is likely a read error. The V gene is TRBV10-3, the J gene TRBJ2-3; maybe TRBD2 (6 bases). V gave up 3 bases and J gave up 8 bases, with 12 bases separating them. This CDR3 has 13 residues. Looked up from germline, CDR1 is ENHRY and CDR2 is SYGVKD. CDR3 sequence: CAISDASARTQYS. CDR3 nucleotide sequence: TGTGCCATCAGTGACGCTAGCGCCCGTACGCAGTATTCT.

This clonotype was recorded at least ten times. The J gene is TRBJ2-1, the V gene TRBV7-9, with a weak D call TRBD2 (5 bases). Trimming pared 8 bases from V and 10 bases from J, leaving 12 bases between. The CDR3 consists of 11 residues. Germline V gene sequence: CDR1 SEHNR, CDR2 FQNEAQ (reference sequence). This CDR3 reads CASFGNGEQFF. The CDR3 DNA reads as TGTGCCAGCTTCGGGAACGGAGAGCAGTTCTTC.

About this clonotype itself: Given a much more abundant clone one base away, this may be a read error. This chain connects TRBV7-9 to TRBJ1-5; no definite D call. The V gene's germline CDR1 is SEHNR and CDR2 FQNEAQ (reference sequence). The CDR3 runs 13 residues. The CDR3 bases are TGTGCCAGCAGCCCTAGGCACGATCAGCACCAGCATTTT. Its protein is CASSPRHDQHQHF.

V usage is TRBV7-9 and J usage is TRBJ1-1; no clear D gene. CDR1 SEHNR and CDR2 FQNEAQ come from the germline V gene (reference sequence). This CDR3 has 12 amino acids. For the CDR3, the DNA is TGTGCATGCAGCCGAGACATTCTCCAAGCTTTCTTT. It is translated as CACSRDILQAFF.

Remarks on this clonotype: Sequence at one end of the junction differs from germline and may be a read error. This chain uses TRBV5-1 with TRBJ2-2; D is possibly TRBD1 (6 bases). The CDR3 length is 16 residues. Germline V lookup: CDR1 SGHRS, CDR2 YFSETQ. CDR3 in amino acids: CASSPSTGPNTGELSF. CDR3 DNA sequence: TGCGCCAGCAGCCCCTCGACAGGCCCGAACACCGGGGAGCTGTCTTTT.

Concerning this clonotype itself: The junction departs from germline at one end; a sequencing error may be responsible. The rearrangement joins TRBV6-5 to TRBJ2-7; 10 bases agree with TRBD2. The CDR3 spans 17 residues. The germline CDR1 and CDR2 sequences are MNHEY and SVGAGI. The CDR3: CAGSHYIGLADHCEQYF. The CDR3 coding sequence is TGTGCCGGCAGTCACTACATCGGACTAGCGGACCACTGCGAGCAGTACTTC.

In its sample, this clonotype was seen once. One end of the junction fails to match germline, which may point to a read error. The gene calls are TRBV6-1 and TRBJ2-1, with 8 bases that match TRBD1. The germline gives CDR1 MNHNS, CDR2 SASEGT. This CDR3 has 15 amino acids. CDR3 bases: TGTGTCAGCAGTGAAGGGACAGGCTCCTACATTGAGCAGTTCTTC. This codes for CVSSEGTGSYIEQFF.

A remark on this clonotype: Its ends do not fully match the called genes, so a read error is possible. Written as DNA, the CDR3 is TGTGCTAGCAGTTACCAGAGAATAGGGACTGAAGCTTTCTTT. Protein product: CASSYQRIGTEAFF. The chain uses TRBV6-5 and TRBJ1-1, with D unresolved. The CDR3 sequence is 14 residues long. Germline-derived CDR1 and CDR2 are MNHEY and SVGAGI.

The V call is TRBV7-9, the J call TRBJ1-4; D is unclear. The CDR3 runs to 14 residues. The V gene lost 1 base and the J gene lost 3 bases, with 6 bases spanning the gap. Germline CDR1 is SEHNR and CDR2 is FQNEAQ (reference sequence). The CDR3 bases are TGTGCCAGCAGCTTAGACAAGTCTAATGAAAAACTGTTTTTT. Translated: CASSLDKSNEKLFF.

A remark on this clonotype: The germline gene is not matched at one end of the junction; a read error may be the cause. CDR3 in DNA: TGTGCCAATAGTCCCTGGACGAGCTCCTACGAGCAGTACTTC. This codes for CANSPWTSSYEQYF. The chain recombines TRBV19 with TRBJ2-7; D not certain. The CDR3 length is 14 residues. The germline V gene encodes CDR1 LNHDA and CDR2 SQIVND (reference sequence). Variable domain in full (rest from reference TRBV19 and TRBJ2-7): DGGITQSPKYLFRKEGQNVTLSCEQNLNHDAMYWYRQDPGQGLRLIYYSQIVNDFQKGDIAEGYSVSREKKESFPLTVTSAQKNPTAFYLCANSPWTSSYEQYFGPGTRLTVT.

This clonotype was seen only once. One junction end disagrees with the germline gene, perhaps due to a read error. This chain connects TRBV12-3 or TRBV12-4 to TRBJ2-1, with 9 bases fitting TRBD1. The CDR3 consists of 14 residues. CDR3 in DNA: TGTGCCAGCAATGGGACAGGGATAAGCAATGAACAGTTCTTC. Protein product: CASNGTGISNEQFF.

The V and J genes are TRBV30 and TRBJ2-2, with D perhaps matching TRBD1 (5 bases). V lost 4 bases and J lost 8, with 17 bases in between. This CDR3 region has 14 residues. The germline gives CDR1 GTSNPN, CDR2 SVGIG (reference sequence). The CDR3 sequence is CAWTGQTLAGELFF. The DNA of the CDR3 is TGTGCCTGGACTGGACAAACCCTCGCTGGGGAGCTGTTTTTT.